This TCR beta chain was sequenced in a study of Ad26.COV2.S vaccination and SARS-CoV-2 variants. Background on the study: Once or twice, 56 days apart, Ad26.COV2.S was delivered intramuscularly. Study-wide findings and caveats: Estimates derived from TCR breadth and depth analyses may have underestimated total T cell responses.

The CDR3 sequence is 11 residues long. V was trimmed by 8 bases and J by 4 bases, leaving 8 bases between them. Germline lookup yields CDR1 KGHSH and CDR2 LQKENI. The protocol was immunoSEQ multiplex PCR, while the TCRdb copy is restricted to in-frame clones and leaves out a portion. The data contain 300,000 to 350,000 clones, 90% of them singletons. Documented treatment: around 19 received Ad26.COV2.S at low or high dose, single or two shots; roughly five received placebo; per-sample allocation not given. After the first vaccine or placebo injection, samples were drawn on day 63. As regards this clone: Its matching antigen is unknown.

The specimen was peripheral blood, collected in a trial of Ad26.COV2.S vaccine versus placebo. The chain combines TRBV18 with TRBJ2-5; no clear D gene. This clonotype was obtained from a person between 18 and 59 years old who received the Ad26.COV2.S COVID-19 vaccine or a placebo. The CDR3 spells CASRVGETQYF. The CDR3 nucleotides are TGTGCCAGCCGGGTCGGAGAGACCCAGTACTTC.